This T cell receptor beta chain stems from a study of blood T cells in healthy people across ages. For the second PCR, which ran for about 7 to 11 cycles, a sample-barcoded 5' primer and a J-beta primer mix were used. Every cDNA was tagged by a template-switch adaptor with 12 random nucleotides. MiXCR, applied by TCRdb to the 5' RACE reads, yields one record per CDR3 protein. The table has 1.5 million to 1.8 million distinct CDR3 sequences, roughly 43% seen once. This clonotype has only a few counts. The antigen remains unidentified. Total RNA was extracted at no less than 6 micrograms per sample. This CDR3 has 15 amino acids. The germline V gene encodes CDR1 LGHNA and CDR2 YSLEER. The trim removed 1 base at V and 3 bases at J, leaving 3 bases unmatched. General study results and limits: Calculation of diversity from one million T cells yielded estimates considered to be underestimates.

Sequencing was performed on blood. The V call is TRBV4-3, the J call TRBJ1-5; 7 bases are shared with TRBD1. The clonotype was recovered from a woman aged 18-29 years in good health. Here the CDR3 reads CASSQGKGANQPQHF. As DNA, the CDR3 is TGCGCCAGCAGCCAAGGCAAGGGGGCCAATCAGCCCCAGCATTTT.